A single sample is the source of the 29 T cell receptor beta chains below, sequenced in a study of blood T cells in healthy people across ages. Using a J-beta primer mix together with a sample-barcoded 5' primer, a second PCR was run for about 7 to 12 cycles. MiXCR was run by TCRdb on the 5' RACE reads, yielding one entry per CDR3 protein. This table has about 1.6 million distinct CDR3 sequences, about 35% appearing once. Specimen: blood. The receptors originated from a woman aged 25 to 39 in good health.

V and J are TRBV6-5 and TRBJ2-3; 8 positions agree with TRBD2. The trim removed 4 bases at V and 0 bases at J, leaving 6 bases unmatched. The germline CDR1 and CDR2 sequences are MNHEY and SVGAGI. This CDR3 region has 16 residues. The CDR3 region has the DNA TGTGCCAGCAGTTTCAACCCGGGGGGGAGCACAGATACGCAGTATTTT. It encodes CASSFNPGGSTDTQYF.

The chain recombines TRBV20-1 with TRBJ2-3, with TRBD2 as a possible D gene (6 bases). V was trimmed by 1 base and J by 1 base, leaving 12 bases between them. Germline V gene sequence: CDR1 DFQATT, CDR2 SNEGSKA (reference sequence). CDR3 length: 15 residues. CDR3 nucleotides: TGCAGTGCTAGAGCAGTCCCTAGCGGCACAGATACGCAGTATTTT. This encodes CSARAVPSGTDTQYF.

The chain joins TRBV7-9 to TRBJ2-5; D ambiguous. Trimming took off 5 bases at V and 3 bases at J, with 10 bases between the two ends. The CDR3 is 13 amino acids. Germline V gene data show CDR1 as SEHNR and CDR2 as FQNEAQ (reference sequence). In DNA, the CDR3 is TGTGCCAGCAGCCACCTCTGGGAAGAGACCCAGTACTTC. Translation gives CASSHLWEETQYF.

This clonotype came up a few times. CDR3 DNA: TGTGCCATCAGTGAAGGTGGAGGACGTCATAGTGCCCACTTT. This codes for CAISEGGGRHSAHF. This chain uses TRBV10-3 with TRBJ1-6; D gene uncertain. Trimming cost V 3 bases and J 18 bases, with 21 bases left between them. Germline V CDR1 and CDR2: ENHRY, SYGVKD. This CDR3 is 14 amino acids long.

This clonotype was recorded a few times. The chain carries TRBV7-6 and TRBJ1-1, with a weak D call TRBD1 (5 bases). V was shortened by 3 bases and J by 7 bases, with 18 bases between the two germline ends. CDR1 SGHVS and CDR2 FNYEAQ come from the germline V gene. The CDR3 is 15 residues long. As DNA, the CDR3 is TGTGCCAGCAGCTTCCAGGAAGACAGCGTAAATGAAGCTTTCTTT. It encodes CASSFQEDSVNEAFF.

This clonotype was observed many times. The chain is built from TRBV7-9 and TRBJ2-7; D is undetermined. Germline values: CDR1 SEHNR, CDR2 FQNEAQ (reference sequence). The CDR3 is made up of 13 amino acids. Trimming took off 6 bases at V and 1 base at J, with 10 bases between the two ends. The DNA of the CDR3 is TGTGCCAGCAGTCAGTCTGGGTCCTACGAGCAGTACTTC. It specifies CASSQSGSYEQYF.

This clonotype was counted between two and nine times. The chain carries TRBV5-1 and TRBJ2-3; 12 positions match TRBD2. The ends lost 3 bases at V and 3 bases at J; junction bases unmatched: 14. The CDR3 loop spans 19 amino acids. The germline CDR1 and CDR2 sequences are SGHRS and YFSETQ. In DNA form, the CDR3 reads TGCGCCAGCAGCTCGAAGGCGACTAGCGGGAGAAGGGGAACAGATACGCAGTATTTT. Its translation: CASSSKATSGRRGTDTQYF.

In this sample, this clonotype turned up many times. J is TRBJ2-7 and V is TRBV20-1, with unresolved D. Trimming took 6 bases from V and 0 from J, leaving 6 bases between them. Germline V gives CDR1 DFQATT, CDR2 SNEGSKA (reference sequence). The CDR3 length is 11 residues. CDR3 sequence: CSADTSYEQYF. CDR3 nucleotide sequence: TGCAGTGCCGACACCTCCTACGAGCAGTACTTC.

This clonotype was detected only a few times. The genes are TRBV28 and TRBJ2-5, with 7 bases lining up with TRBD2. Trimming cost V 8 bases and J 4 bases; bases outside gene matches: 4. Germline CDR1 and CDR2: MDHEN and SYDVKM. The CDR3 is 12 amino acids. CDR3 region: CASRVAGETQYF. As DNA, the CDR3 is TGTGCCAGCCGAGTAGCGGGAGAGACCCAGTACTTC.

The chain links TRBV2 to TRBJ2-5; tentative D call: TRBD2 (7 bases). The V and J ends lost 8 bases and 4 bases respectively, with 17 bases between them. The CDR3 runs to 14 residues. Per germline, CDR1 SNHLY and CDR2 FYNNEI. In DNA form, the CDR3 reads TGTGCCAGCTGCCTGCGAGGGGGGGGAGAGACCCAGTACTTC. It specifies CASCLRGGGETQYF.

This CDR3 reads CSARRGQGYNTGELFF. Written as DNA, the CDR3 is TGCAGTGCTAGAAGAGGACAGGGCTATAACACCGGGGAGCTGTTTTTT. The genes are TRBV20-1 and TRBJ2-2, with 8 positions matching TRBD1. This CDR3 comprises 16 residues. The junction had 7 bases not matched to a gene; V was cut back by 2 bases and J by 2 bases. Germline V lookup: CDR1 DFQATT, CDR2 SNEGSKA (reference sequence).

On this clonotype: A read error is possible here, since a much larger clone lies one base away. This chain joins TRBV11-2 and TRBJ2-3; 7 nucleotides align to TRBD1. The CDR3 has 15 amino acids. The V gene's germline CDR1 is SGHAT and CDR2 FQNNGV. The CDR3 DNA reads as TGTGCCAGCAGCTTAGATTTAAGGGGGACAGATACGCGGTATTTT. It encodes CASSLDLRGTDTRYF.

This clonotype was counted many times. The chain couples TRBV29-1 to TRBJ2-7; unclear D gene. This CDR3 contains 13 residues. CDR1 SQVTM and CDR2 ANQGSEA come from the germline V gene. The V end was cut by 2 bases, the J end by 4 bases, with 12 bases between. The CDR3 sequence is CSVEFDSTYEQYF. The CDR3 region has the DNA TGCAGCGTTGAATTCGACTCCACGTACGAGCAGTACTTC.

The chain's CDR3 is CSAYRGHGTEAFF. Here the CDR3 DNA reads TGCAGCGCCTACAGGGGGCACGGGACTGAAGCTTTCTTT. This rearrangement joins TRBV29-1 to TRBJ1-1; 9 positions agree with TRBD1. Germline V CDR1 and CDR2: SQVTM, ANQGSEA. Trimming removed 7 bases from V and 5 bases from J; junction bases left unmatched: 8. This CDR3 region has 13 residues.

The chain has TRBV29-1 and TRBJ2-7; TRBD2 is a possible D gene (5 bases). Germline V lookup: CDR1 SQVTM, CDR2 ANQGSEA. This CDR3 has 13 residues. V lost 0 bases and J 6 bases, leaving 12 bases between the germline ends. In DNA form, the CDR3 reads TGCAGCGTTGAAGACAGACCCCGGGGCGAGCAGTACTTC. It yields the protein CSVEDRPRGEQYF.

A few counts support this clonotype. This chain links TRBV11-1 with TRBJ2-5; 11 positions agree with TRBD2. This CDR3 has 16 amino acids. Germline V gives CDR1 SGHAT, CDR2 FQDESV (reference sequence). V trimming: 3 bases; J trimming: 0 bases; junction bases outside the gene matches: 3. The chain's CDR3 is CASSLSSGRDQETQYF. In nucleotides, the CDR3 is TGTGCCAGCAGCTTGAGTAGCGGGAGGGACCAAGAGACCCAGTACTTC.

This clonotype was detected a few times. CDR3 sequence: CAWERGNNEQFF. CDR3 DNA sequence: TGTGCCTGGGAGAGGGGAAACAATGAGCAGTTCTTC. V is TRBV30 and J is TRBJ2-1; either TRBD1 or TRBD2 may supply D (5 bases each). Looked up from germline, CDR1 is GTSNPN and CDR2 is SVGIG (reference sequence). This CDR3 region has 12 residues. V lost 5 bases to trimming and J lost 5 bases, with 10 bases between them.

As to this clonotype: In this CDR3 the conserved last residue, phenylalanine or tryptophan, is missing, so a read error is likely. This rearrangement joins TRBV9 to TRBJ2-3; 8 nucleotides agree with TRBD2. The junction had 4 bases not matched to a gene; V was cut back by 4 bases and J by 0 bases. From germline, CDR1 is SGDLS and CDR2 YYNGEE. This CDR3 contains 15 residues. The CDR3 region has the DNA TGTGCCAGCAGCTTTAGCGGGGCAAGCACAGATACGCAGTATGTT. Translating it yields CASSFSGASTDTQYV.

For this clonotype: Just one base apart from a much larger clone, this may be a read error. V is TRBV29-1 and J is TRBJ2-6, with 12 bases identical to TRBD2. This CDR3 is built from 18 residues. J gave up 2 bases and V 3 bases, and 8 bases lay outside the gene matches. Germline V gene sequence: CDR1 SQVTM, CDR2 ANQGSEA. The DNA for the CDR3 is TGCAGCGTTGAGACTAGCGGGAGTAGGGTCCCTGGGGCCAACGTCCTGACTTTC. It is translated as CSVETSGSRVPGANVLTF.

This clonotype has just a few counts. The V call is TRBV4-1, the J call TRBJ1-2, with D maybe TRBD1 (5 bases). Germline CDR1 MGHRA, CDR2 YSYEKL. The germline V and J ends were trimmed by 0 bases and 3 bases, with 14 bases remaining between them. CDR3 length: 16 amino acids. This CDR3 reads CASSQEPAGSYYGYTF. In DNA form, the CDR3 reads TGCGCCAGCAGCCAAGAACCCGCAGGGAGTTACTATGGCTACACCTTC.

V usage is TRBV2 and J usage is TRBJ1-2, with 7 bases lining up with TRBD1. The length of the CDR3 is 14 residues. The V segment lost 6 bases and the J segment 4 bases; nucleotides outside the gene matches: 8. Germline loops: CDR1 SNHLY, CDR2 FYNNEI. The CDR3 protein is CASRGIRQGYGYTF. In nucleotides, the CDR3 is TGTGCCAGCAGGGGGATTCGACAGGGCTATGGCTACACCTTC.

V gene TRBV19 combines with J gene TRBJ2-4, with D perhaps given as TRBD1 or TRBD2 (6 bases each). The V end was cut by 4 bases, the J end by 7 bases, with 11 bases between. This CDR3 contains 13 residues. Germline CDR1 is LNHDA and CDR2 is SQIVND (reference sequence). The CDR3 coding sequence is TGTGCCAGTAGTACGAAAGGGGGGAACATTCAGTACTTC. Its protein product is CASSTKGGNIQYF.

This rearrangement joins TRBV6-5 to TRBJ2-7; the D gene could be TRBD1 or TRBD2 (5 bases each). The CDR3 runs 16 residues. Germline V CDR1 and CDR2: MNHEY, SVGAGI. V was pared by 2 bases and J by 0 bases, with 14 bases between. The CDR3 here is CASSYLGDQSSYEQYF. The CDR3 DNA follows: TGTGCCAGCAGTTACCTTGGGGACCAAAGCTCCTACGAGCAGTACTTC.

This clonotype was counted at least ten times. The DNA for the CDR3 is TGTGCCAGCCGCCTAGGGATACAGCCGAACTACGAGCAGTACTTC. This gives the protein CASRLGIQPNYEQYF. The chain uses TRBV12-3 or TRBV12-4 and TRBJ2-7; D is ambiguous. V lost 8 bases, J lost 3 bases, and 20 bases lay in between. CDR3 length: 15 amino acids.

This clonotype was observed a handful of times. The chain combines TRBV7-9 with TRBJ1-2, with D uncertain. With 6 bases removed from V and 3 bases from J, the gap between germline ends came to 17 bases. The CDR3 loop spans 15 amino acids. Germline CDR1 is SEHNR and CDR2 is FQNEAQ (reference sequence). The chain's CDR3 is CASRDLAQPYYGYTF. For the CDR3, the DNA is TGTGCCAGCAGAGACTTAGCTCAACCGTACTATGGCTACACCTTC.

Of note for this clonotype: This may be a read error: a much more frequent sequence differs by one nucleotide. The chain has TRBV10-3 and TRBJ1-2; D not certain. The CDR3 sequence is 14 residues long. CDR1 is ENHRY, CDR2 SYGVKD, per germline. DNA for the CDR3: TGTGTCACCAATCCACGGGGAGCTAACTATGGCTACACCTTC. This translates into CVTNPRGANYGYTF.

This clonotype has a handful of counts. The chain joins TRBV9 to TRBJ2-3; 16 bases match TRBD2. The CDR3 is made up of 18 amino acids. Trimming at V came to 3 bases and at J to 4 bases, leaving 8 bases not matched to a gene. Germline values: CDR1 SGDLS, CDR2 YYNGEE. As DNA, the CDR3 is TGTGCCAGCAGCGATCCCGGGACTAGCGGGGGGGCCCCAGATACGCAGTATTTT. This gives the protein CASSDPGTSGGAPDTQYF.

This chain connects TRBV4-1 to TRBJ2-2; D call uncertain. The CDR3 loop spans 13 amino acids. V was shortened by 5 bases and J by 6 bases, with 10 bases between the two germline ends. Germline CDR1 and CDR2: MGHRA and YSYEKL. This chain's CDR3 is CASSSLSAGELFF. CDR3 coding DNA: TGCGCCAGCAGCTCCCTTAGTGCCGGGGAGCTGTTTTTT.

V gene TRBV4-1 combines with J gene TRBJ1-1, with TRBD1 identical over 11 bases. Losses at the gene ends were 2 bases for V and 1 base for J; bases not matched to a gene: 3. CDR3 length: 16 residues. Germline CDR1 and CDR2: MGHRA and YSYEKL. The CDR3 is CASSQPDRGRNTEAFF. The DNA of the CDR3 is TGCGCCAGCAGCCAACCGGACAGGGGGCGGAACACTGAAGCTTTCTTT.